The clone carrying this TCR beta chain was counted many times. As yet, its antigen is unknown. These data come from a study of blood T cells in healthy people across ages. Study outcomes and limitations: Per-million-T-cell TCR beta diversity fell roughly linearly with age. PBMCs were not sorted, which prevented a conclusive comparison of naive versus antigen-experienced cells.

Germline values: CDR1 GTSNPN, CDR2 SVGIG (reference sequence). This CDR3 contains 16 residues. Trimming left V 2 bases short and J 0 bases short, with 15 bases between. A second roughly 6 to 12 cycle PCR used barcoded and J-beta primers. TCRdb reanalysed the 5' RACE reads using MiXCR and keeps one entry per CDR3 protein. The table records about 780,000 distinct CDR3 sequences, 46% of them present only once. The source of this sequence is a man older than 75 in good health. The rearrangement uses TRBV30 and TRBJ2-3; the D is unclear. The sequenced sample was blood. The CDR3 DNA is TGTGCCTGGAGTCCCCGACGGTTCGCCAGCACAGATACGCAGTATTTT. Amino acid sequence: CAWSPRRFASTDTQYF.